The 8 T cell receptor beta chains below were found in one sample sequenced in a study of shared clonotypes between healthy human individuals. The data were produced by immunoSEQ multiplex PCR, yet TCRdb's version contains in-frame clones alone and is incomplete. The sample has roughly 2.5 million clones; 90% to 95% are singletons. Sequences were obtained from naive CD4+ T cells sorted from blood. Subset reported: CD45RA+ positively selected. The receptors originated from a man aged 18 to 30 in good health.

The chain recombines TRBV19 with TRBJ2-7; D is unresolved. CDR3 length: 13 residues. V was pared by 3 bases and J by 7 bases, with 13 bases between. Germline V gene sequence: CDR1 LNHDA, CDR2 SQIVND (reference sequence). The CDR3 region is CASSIRAPDEQYF. The CDR3 DNA reads TGTGCCAGTAGTATCCGGGCGCCCGATGAGCAGTACTTC.

This clone was observed a single time. V and J are TRBV29-1 and TRBJ1-5, with D tentatively TRBD1 (6 bases). In germline, CDR1 is SQVTM, CDR2 ANQGSEA. The CDR3 length is 16 residues. The V end was cut by 7 bases, the J end by 1 base, with 20 bases between. CDR3 in amino acids: CSALLRAGDSNQPQHF. The CDR3 nucleotides read TGCAGCGCACTTCTAAGGGCAGGGGACAGCAATCAGCCCCAGCATTTT. The whole variable domain, remainder taken from reference TRBV29-1 and TRBJ1-5, is SAVISQKPSRDICQRGTSLTIQCQVDSQVTMMFWYRQQPGQSLTLIATANQGSEATYESGFVIDKFPISRPNLTFSTLTVSNMSPEDSSIYLCSALLRAGDSNQPQHFGDGTRLSIL.

The rearrangement links TRBV7-2 to TRBJ2-1, with 11 positions matching TRBD2. Looked up from germline, CDR1 is SGHTA and CDR2 is FQGNSA. CDR3 length equals 15 residues. The V and J ends lost 4 bases and 4 bases, in that order; junction bases with no gene match: 3. CDR3 region: CASSSTSGEYNEQFF. CDR3 sequence (DNA): TGTGCCAGCAGCTCGACTAGCGGGGAGTACAATGAGCAGTTCTTC.

As regards this clone: Other DNA sequences of this sample code for an identical CDR3. The chain's CDR3 is CASSYFGEQFF. CDR3 DNA sequence: TGTGCCAGCAGTTATTTTGGTGAGCAGTTCTTC. The rearrangement joins TRBV6-5 to TRBJ2-1; D unclear. The CDR3 spans 11 residues. The germline V gene encodes CDR1 MNHEY and CDR2 SVGAGI. V lost 3 bases to trimming and J lost 9 bases, with 6 bases between them.

This chain connects TRBV2 to TRBJ2-3; tentatively, D is TRBD1 (5 bases). CDR1 and CDR2 (germline): SNHLY, FYNNEI. The CDR3 contains 12 residues. Trimming pared 2 bases from V and 8 bases from J, leaving 8 bases between. CDR3 amino acids: CASSEIQGTQYF. CDR3 bases: TGTGCCAGCAGTGAAATTCAGGGTACGCAGTATTTT. The whole variable domain, filled in from reference TRBV2 and TRBJ2-3, reads EPEVTQTPSHQVTQMGQEVILRCVPISNHLYFYWYRQILGQKVEFLVSFYNNEISEKSEIFDDQFSVERPDGSNFTLKIRSTKLEDSAMYFCASSEIQGTQYFGPGTRLTVL.

The chain is built from TRBV6-5 and TRBJ1-1; D possibly corresponds to TRBD1 (5 bases). Germline CDR1 is MNHEY and CDR2 is SVGAGI. Trimming shortened V by 4 bases and J by 0 bases, and 12 bases separated the two germline ends. The CDR3 loop spans 15 amino acids. CDR3 DNA: TGTGCCAGCAGTTCCTTCAGGGTCATGAACACTGAAGCTTTCTTT. As protein: CASSSFRVMNTEAFF.

The chain links TRBV7-2 to TRBJ1-6; D possibly corresponds to TRBD1 (6 bases). The V gene's germline CDR1 is SGHTA and CDR2 FQGNSA. The CDR3 sequence is 14 residues long. V lost 0 bases, J lost 8 bases, and 8 bases lay in between. CDR3 amino acids: CASSLARGDSPLHF. In DNA, the CDR3 is TGTGCCAGCAGCTTAGCGAGGGGGGATTCACCCCTCCACTTT. Based on the CDR3 plus reference TRBV7-2 and TRBJ1-6, the full variable domain is GAGVSQSPSNKVTEKGKDVELRCDPISGHTALYWYRQSLGQGLEFLIYFQGNSAPDKSGLPSDRFSAERTGGSVSTLTIQRTQQEDSAVYLCASSLARGDSPLHFGNGTRLTVT.

Of note for this clone: The identical CDR3 is also encoded by other nucleotide sequences in the sample. This rearrangement joins TRBV7-6 to TRBJ1-1, with TRBD1 matching 7 bases. Germline V lookup: CDR1 SGHVS, CDR2 FNYEAQ. The CDR3 sequence is 14 residues long. Trimming removed 5 bases from V and 2 bases from J; junction bases left unmatched: 5. The CDR3 here is CASSPRQGNTEAFF. CDR3 nucleotides: TGTGCCAGCAGCCCACGACAGGGAAACACTGAAGCTTTCTTT. The whole variable domain, remainder taken from reference TRBV7-6 and TRBJ1-1, is GAGVSQSPRYKVTKRGQDVALRCDPISGHVSLYWYRQALGQGPEFLTYFNYEAQQDKSGLPNDRFSAERPEGSISTLTIQRTEQRDSAMYRCASSPRQGNTEAFFGQGTRLTVV.